The T cell receptor beta chain under discussion was sequenced for a study of tumour-infiltrating T cells in Burkitt lymphoma. Study-level background: Survival, overall and progression-free, tracked with productive clonality. Overall study findings and caveats: Several public clonotypes recurred in numerous Burkitt lymphoma patients.

Points on this clone: What it recognizes is unknown.

Deletions cut 8 bases from V and 9 bases from J, with 17 bases between. The CDR3 sequence is 13 residues long. Germline V gene lookup returns CDR1 SNHLY and CDR2 FYNNEI. The protocol was immunoSEQ multiplex PCR, while the TCRdb copy is restricted to in-frame clones and leaves out a portion. The profile shows approximately 1,600 clones, roughly 39% of them singletons. The sequenced sample consisted of tumor tissue. The rearrangement joins TRBV2 to TRBJ2-1, with unresolved D. The clonotype comes from a human donor with Burkitt lymphoma. CDR3 amino acids: CASPRGALGEQFF. The CDR3 coding sequence is TGTGCCAGCCCTCGTGGAGCCTTGGGTGAGCAGTTCTTC.